This TCR beta chain stems from a study of spatial heterogeneity in lung cancer. Overall study context: TCR transcript abundance in tumor regions was strongly correlated with the T cell module score obtained from matched bulk RNA-seq. Study outcomes and limitations: Mutation counts in tumors were tracked by counts of expanded intratumoral alpha and beta TCRs. The estimated TCR-seq coverage of tumor T cells amounted to about 7% when looking at alpha chains and more than 11% when looking at beta chains.

Time point described: sample taken at primary tumor resection. No cell sorting; template was whole RNA from tumor, lung tissue or PBMC. V trimming: 4 bases; J trimming: 6 bases; junction bases outside the gene matches: 15. The CDR3 extends over 19 amino acids. CDR1 and CDR2 (germline): KGHDR, SFDVKD. MiXCR, applied by TCRdb to the 5' RACE reads, yields one record per CDR3 protein. The data show about 18,000 distinct CDR3 sequences, with around 6% seen just once and around 3.6% held by the top ten. The sample holds many counts of this clonotype. Its matching antigen is unknown. The TCR comes from a female donor with early-stage non-small cell lung cancer. This rearrangement joins TRBV24-1 to TRBJ2-2, with 11 nucleotides matching TRBD2. This specimen was lung tumor tissue, taken at surgery. CDR3 sequence: CATSDWNLAGGSRPGELFF. The CDR3 DNA reads TGTGCCACCAGTGACTGGAATCTAGCGGGAGGCTCGAGGCCCGGGGAGCTGTTTTTT.